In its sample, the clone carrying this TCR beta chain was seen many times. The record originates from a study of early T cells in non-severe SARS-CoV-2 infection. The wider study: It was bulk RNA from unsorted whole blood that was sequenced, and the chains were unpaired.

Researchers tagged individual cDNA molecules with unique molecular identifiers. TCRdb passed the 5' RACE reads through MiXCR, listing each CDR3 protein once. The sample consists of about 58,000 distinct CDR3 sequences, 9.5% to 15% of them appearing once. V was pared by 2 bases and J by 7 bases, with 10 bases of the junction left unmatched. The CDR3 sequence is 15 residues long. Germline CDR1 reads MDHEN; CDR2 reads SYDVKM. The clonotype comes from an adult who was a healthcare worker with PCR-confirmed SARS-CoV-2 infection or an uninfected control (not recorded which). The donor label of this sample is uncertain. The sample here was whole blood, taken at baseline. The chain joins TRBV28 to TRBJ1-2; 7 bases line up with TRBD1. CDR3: CASSLKRQGFGGYTF. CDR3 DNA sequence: TGTGCCAGCAGTTTAAAGAGACAGGGTTTCGGTGGCTACACCTTC.